The 30 T cell receptor beta chains presented below share a single source sample, sequenced in a study of Graves' ophthalmopathy and Graves' hyperthyroidism. RNA served as the template for amplifying TCR beta CDR3 regions. Investigators did first-round RT-PCR with HTBI primers, then second-round multiplex PCR. TCRdb ran MiXCR on the multiplex PCR reads and lists one entry per CDR3 protein. The table records about 160,000 distinct CDR3 sequences, 30% to 45% of them present only once. Sequenced input: peripheral blood. The receptor set was obtained from a woman in her 40s with Graves' ophthalmopathy.

This clonotype was detected ten times or more. The chain employs TRBV10-3 and TRBJ1-1; D is possibly TRBD1 (5 bases). The CDR3 is made up of 16 amino acids. Trimming removed 4 bases from V and 0 bases from J, with 15 bases in between. Germline V lookup: CDR1 ENHRY, CDR2 SYGVKD. CDR3 bases: TGTGCCATCAGTGTGGGGACCATCGTCTTGAACACTGAAGCTTTCTTT. As protein: CAISVGTIVLNTEAFF.

This chain connects TRBV20-1 to TRBJ1-2; weak D call: TRBD1 (5 bases). This CDR3 has 14 residues. Germline V gives CDR1 DFQATT, CDR2 SNEGSKA (reference sequence). V was shortened by 6 bases and J by 3 bases, with 17 bases between the two germline ends. CDR3 sequence reads: CSASDRRLDYGYTF. The CDR3 bases are TGCAGTGCCTCAGACAGACGATTAGACTATGGCTACACCTTC.

At least ten counts were recorded for this clonotype. V is TRBV30 and J is TRBJ2-5, with D hard to call. V gave up 0 bases and J gave up 2 bases, with 4 bases separating them. CDR1 is GTSNPN and CDR2 is SVGIG in the germline V gene (reference sequence). CDR3 length: 12 amino acids. CDR3 in DNA: TGTGCCTGGAGTGTTGGGCAAGAGACCCAGTACTTC. Amino acids: CAWSVGQETQYF.

This chain connects TRBV12-3 or TRBV12-4 to TRBJ2-5; tentative D call: TRBD1 (6 bases). The CDR3 consists of 14 residues. V dropped 4 bases and J dropped 1 base, with 10 bases sitting between them. This CDR3 reads CASSYGTLQETQYF. The CDR3 DNA is TGTGCCAGCAGTTACGGGACACTCCAAGAGACCCAGTACTTC.

The V and J genes are TRBV20-1 and TRBJ1-1; D is undetermined. Looked up from germline, CDR1 is DFQATT and CDR2 is SNEGSKA (reference sequence). V was clipped by 6 bases and J by 7 bases, with 12 bases between them. The CDR3 consists of 11 residues. In nucleotides, the CDR3 is TGCAGTGCCTCGGACCCGGATGAAGCTTTCTTT. Translation: CSASDPDEAFF.

This clonotype was observed many times. V is TRBV9 and J is TRBJ1-3; D may be TRBD1 (6 bases). The length of the CDR3 is 13 residues. In germline, CDR1 is SGDLS, CDR2 YYNGEE. V was cut by 5 bases and J by 2 bases, with 8 bases left in between. This CDR3 reads CASRGQTGNTIYF. In nucleotides, the CDR3 is TGTGCCAGCAGAGGACAGACTGGAAACACCATATATTTT.

In this sample, this clonotype turned up many times. The J gene is TRBJ2-5, the V gene TRBV5-5, with TRBD1 matching over 8 bases. CDR3 length: 14 amino acids. CDR1 and CDR2 (germline): SGHKS, YYEKEE (reference sequence). The V gene end was trimmed by 1 base and the J gene end by 1 base; junction bases not matched to a gene: 0. The CDR3 bases are TGTGCCAGCAGCTTGACAGGGGGCCAAGAGACCCAGTACTTC. It yields the protein CASSLTGGQETQYF.

This clonotype came up many times. This chain links TRBV3-1 with TRBJ1-1; D gene unclear. Germline V gene lookup returns CDR1 LGHDT and CDR2 YNNKEL (reference sequence). The CDR3 length is 12 residues. Trimming left V 3 bases short and J 2 bases short, with 4 bases between. In nucleotides, the CDR3 is TGTGCCAGCAGCCACACAAACACTGAAGCTTTCTTT. Its translation is CASSHTNTEAFF.

This clonotype appeared many times. The rearrangement uses TRBV4-3 and TRBJ1-2; TRBD1 might be the D (5 bases). Between the trimmed V and J ends, which lost 2 bases and 14 bases, there was a span of 27 bases. The CDR3 has 16 amino acids. Germline V gene sequence: CDR1 LGHNA, CDR2 YSLEER. The CDR3 here is CASSQTMGKKGEGSTF. CDR3 sequence (DNA): TGCGCCAGCAGCCAAACTATGGGCAAGAAAGGGGAGGGTAGTACCTTC.

This clonotype came up many times. The V call is TRBV19, the J call TRBJ2-7, with 12 bases identical to TRBD2. The CDR3 length is 17 residues. The junction had 9 bases not matched to a gene; V was cut back by 4 bases and J by 2 bases. The germline gives CDR1 LNHDA, CDR2 SQIVND (reference sequence). CDR3 sequence (DNA): TGTGCCAGTAGTAGATCGACTAGCGGGGGTTGGACCTACGAGCAGTACTTC. The encoded protein is CASSRSTSGGWTYEQYF.

The V and J genes are TRBV12-3 or TRBV12-4 and TRBJ2-7; D gene uncertain. This CDR3 is built from 16 residues. Between the trimmed V and J ends, which lost 3 bases and 1 base, there was a span of 16 bases. The CDR3 here is CASSFLGPLGSYEQYF. The CDR3 bases are TGTGCCAGCAGTTTTCTGGGCCCCCTGGGGTCCTACGAGCAGTACTTC.

This clonotype was observed a few times. The genes are TRBV28 and TRBJ2-7; no definite D call. V was clipped by 4 bases and J by 2 bases, with 12 bases between them. The CDR3 runs to 14 residues. CDR1 is MDHEN, CDR2 SYDVKM, per germline. CDR3 residues: CASSSAEYPYEQYF. The CDR3 nucleotides are TGTGCCAGCAGTTCGGCGGAGTACCCCTACGAGCAGTACTTC.

The chain recombines TRBV12-3 or TRBV12-4 with TRBJ2-4, with D unresolved. The CDR3 spans 14 residues. V lost 6 bases, J lost 0 bases, and 9 bases lay in between. CDR3 amino acids: CASSVRLAKNIQYF. CDR3 sequence (DNA): TGTGCCAGCAGCGTTAGACTAGCCAAAAACATTCAGTACTTC.

This chain uses TRBV6-2 or TRBV6-3 with TRBJ2-7; 9 bases align to TRBD1. This CDR3 region has 15 residues. Trimming at V came to 2 bases and at J to 1 base, leaving 3 bases not matched to a gene. Germline CDR1 is MNHEY and CDR2 is SVGEGT. The CDR3 is CASSYEGTGSYEQYF. Here the CDR3 DNA reads TGTGCCAGCAGTTACGAGGGGACAGGGTCCTACGAGCAGTACTTC.

This clonotype has ten or more counts. The rearrangement links TRBV5-1 to TRBJ1-2; 10 positions agree with TRBD1. Germline V gene sequence: CDR1 SGHRS, CDR2 YFSETQ. V trimming: 3 bases; J trimming: 7 bases; junction bases outside the gene matches: 9. The CDR3 sequence is 15 residues long. The CDR3 loop is CASSSQSGTGAGYTF. The CDR3 nucleotides read TGCGCCAGCAGCTCACAATCCGGGACAGGGGCTGGCTACACCTTC.

This clonotype was found a few times. The chain has TRBV20-1 and TRBJ2-7; D is undetermined. CDR3 length: 13 residues. Per the germline V gene, CDR1 is DFQATT and CDR2 is SNEGSKA (reference sequence). V lost 5 bases and J lost 3, with 14 bases in between. CDR3 region: CSAWLPDLYEQYF. In nucleotides, the CDR3 is TGCAGTGCTTGGCTCCCCGACCTCTACGAGCAGTACTTC.

This clonotype occurred many times. The V call is TRBV27, the J call TRBJ1-5, with unresolved D. Germline-derived CDR1 and CDR2 are MNHEY and SMNVEV (reference sequence). V lost 1 base to trimming and J lost 2 bases, with 6 bases between them. The CDR3 has 14 residues. CDR3 sequence reads: CASSLFSRNQPQHF. CDR3 nucleotides: TGTGCCAGCAGTTTATTTAGTCGCAATCAGCCCCAGCATTTT.

This clonotype was detected only a few times. This chain uses TRBV11-3 with TRBJ1-1; the D is unclear. Trimming stripped 3 bases from V and 6 bases from J, with 11 bases between. Germline V gene sequence: CDR1 SGHNT, CDR2 YENEEA. The CDR3 contains 13 residues. This chain's CDR3 is CASSLSGFAEAFF. CDR3 bases: TGTGCCAGCAGCTTGAGCGGGTTCGCTGAAGCTTTCTTT.

The sample holds many counts of this clonotype. The chain's CDR3 is CASSPYRVPQDTEAFF. The CDR3 DNA sequence: TGTGCCAGCAGCCCCTACAGGGTACCCCAGGACACTGAAGCTTTCTTT. The chain employs TRBV11-2 and TRBJ1-1; maybe TRBD1 (6 bases). The CDR3 sequence is 16 residues long. In germline, CDR1 is SGHAT, CDR2 FQNNGV. Trimming left V 5 bases short and J 3 bases short, with 19 bases between. The entire variable domain, with the rest obtained from reference TRBV11-2 and TRBJ1-1, is as follows: EAGVAQSPRYKIIEKRQSVAFWCNPISGHATLYWYQQILGQGPKLLIQFQNNGVVDDSQLPKDRFSAERLKGVDSTLKIQPAKLEDSAVYLCASSPYRVPQDTEAFFGQGTRLTVV.

This clonotype occurred many times. This chain uses TRBV6-5 with TRBJ2-5, with 9 positions matching TRBD1. This CDR3 is built from 14 residues. V was clipped by 4 bases and J by 5 bases; unmatched bases: 5. Germline CDR1 and CDR2: MNHEY and SVGAGI. DNA for the CDR3: TGTGCCAGCAGTTTAGGAGACAGGGGGGAGACCCAGTACTTC. Protein product: CASSLGDRGETQYF.

This clonotype was counted many times. The rearrangement uses TRBV6-2 or TRBV6-3 and TRBJ2-7, with unresolved D. With 5 bases removed from V and 0 bases from J, the gap between germline ends came to 11 bases. There are 14 residues in the CDR3. Germline V gives CDR1 MNHEY, CDR2 SVGEGT. The CDR3 is CASSDPEPSYEQYF. CDR3 nucleotides: TGTGCCAGCAGTGACCCAGAACCCTCCTACGAGCAGTACTTC.

At least ten counts were recorded for this clonotype. The chain couples TRBV6-5 to TRBJ2-7; D perhaps matches TRBD2 (5 bases). Per the germline V gene, CDR1 is MNHEY and CDR2 is SVGAGI. Trimming left V 5 bases short and J 3 bases short, with 14 bases between. There are 14 residues in the CDR3. CDR3 sequence: CASSHRLGVYEQYF. The CDR3 coding sequence is TGTGCCAGCAGTCACCGGCTCGGGGTCTACGAGCAGTACTTC.

This clonotype has at least ten counts. The CDR3 nucleotides are TGTGCCAGCAGTTCCACTTTCATACAGGGGCTACGGTCTGGAAACACCATATATTTT. Its protein product is CASSSTFIQGLRSGNTIYF. The rearrangement uses TRBV28 and TRBJ1-3; TRBD1 matches at 7 bases. In germline, CDR1 is MDHEN, CDR2 SYDVKM. The CDR3 is 19 amino acids. The V gene end was trimmed by 4 bases and the J gene end by 1 base; junction bases not matched to a gene: 16.

This clonotype showed up many times. The chain recombines TRBV10-3 with TRBJ1-1; weak D call: TRBD1 (6 bases). This CDR3 comprises 14 residues. With 6 bases removed from V and 5 bases from J, the gap between germline ends came to 16 bases. The V gene's germline CDR1 is ENHRY and CDR2 SYGVKD. CDR3 residues: CAISTGLIGTEAFF. CDR3 nucleotide sequence: TGTGCCATCAGCACAGGGCTGATTGGGACTGAAGCTTTCTTT.

V is TRBV20-1 and J is TRBJ1-6; 9 bases are a match to TRBD1. The length of the CDR3 is 16 residues. The junction had 14 bases not matched to a gene; V was cut back by 7 bases and J by 7 bases. Germline-derived CDR1 and CDR2 are DFQATT and SNEGSKA (reference sequence). In DNA form, the CDR3 reads TGCAGTGTCCTAGGACAGGGGCTCCCGATAAATTCACCCCTCCACTTT. It specifies CSVLGQGLPINSPLHF.

This clonotype was detected ten times or more. This may stem from a read error, because a much larger clone lies one nucleotide away. V usage is TRBV9 and J usage is TRBJ1-1; maybe TRBD1 (6 bases). The CDR3 has 15 residues. CDR1 SGDLS and CDR2 YYNGEE come from the germline V gene. CDR3 region: CAGSVGDGTRNEAFF. CDR3 nucleotide sequence: TGTGCCGGCAGCGTAGGAGACGGGACACGGAATGAAGCTTTCTTT.

V gene TRBV11-2 combines with J gene TRBJ1-6, with D possibly being TRBD1 (5 bases). CDR1 and CDR2 from the germline V gene are SGHAT and FQNNGV. The CDR3 loop spans 15 amino acids. V was trimmed by 7 bases and J by 10 bases, leaving 20 bases between them. The CDR3 sequence: CASTSLGPRGSPLHF. The DNA for the CDR3 is TGTGCCAGCACCAGCTTGGGCCCGCGGGGGTCACCCCTCCACTTT.

V usage is TRBV7-8 and J usage is TRBJ2-7; 10 bases are a match to TRBD2. V lost 6 bases and J lost 1; bases outside the gene matches: 9. The CDR3 contains 16 residues. The germline CDR1 and CDR2 sequences are SGHVS and FQNEAQ. In DNA, the CDR3 is TGTGCCAGCAGTACGACCGGGACTAGCGCGTCCTACGAGCAGTACTTC. Encoded protein: CASSTTGTSASYEQYF. The complete variable domain, with remaining parts taken from reference TRBV7-8 and TRBJ2-7, reads GAGVSQSPRYKVAKRGQDVALRCDPISGHVSLFWYQQALGQGPEFLTYFQNEAQLDKSGLPSDRFFAERPEGSVSTLKIQRTQQEDSAVYLCASSTTGTSASYEQYFGPGTRLTVT.

This chain joins TRBV2 and TRBJ2-3; D remains unclear. V was shortened by 3 bases and J by 4 bases, with 14 bases between the two germline ends. The germline V gene encodes CDR1 SNHLY and CDR2 FYNNEI. The CDR3 runs to 15 residues. CDR3 region: CASSESPGGADTQYF. The CDR3 nucleotides are TGTGCCAGCAGTGAGTCCCCGGGCGGTGCAGATACGCAGTATTTT. Together with reference TRBV2 and TRBJ2-3, the CDR3 gives the full variable domain: EPEVTQTPSHQVTQMGQEVILRCVPISNHLYFYWYRQILGQKVEFLVSFYNNEISEKSEIFDDQFSVERPDGSNFTLKIRSTKLEDSAMYFCASSESPGGADTQYFGPGTRLTVL.

This clonotype was detected ten times or more. The V gene is TRBV28, the J gene TRBJ2-7; unclear D gene. Germline V gives CDR1 MDHEN, CDR2 SYDVKM. This CDR3 has 17 residues. Trimming removed 0 bases at V and 3 bases at J, with 18 bases between. The DNA of the CDR3 is TGTGCCAGCAGTTTATGGCCTCGAAACCAGGTCTACTACGAGCAGTACTTC. Translated: CASSLWPRNQVYYEQYF.